The source of this TCR beta chain is a study of blood T cell repertoires in COVID-19. Across the whole study: Nucleic acid was either cDNA or gDNA, and it came from T cells, B-cell-depleted T cells, or PBMCs.

Germline-derived CDR1 and CDR2 are SGDLS and YYNGEE. The CDR3 covers 12 residues. V was shortened by 4 bases and J by 2 bases, with 7 bases between the two germline ends. Per the original methods: By means of reference gene primer amplification, nucleated cell counts were estimated. Profiling relied on immunoSEQ multiplex PCR, and the TCRdb table lists in-frame clones only, not all of them. V, J and clone size are those of that table, while D and trimming were read from the DNA. Of 140,000 to 150,000 clones in the sample, 70% to 90% were seen once. Followed over time, Seattle patients had been enrolled while infection was active.

The TCR sequence derives from a woman aged 60-70 years with COVID-19, enrolled during active disease. The sample taken for sequencing was peripheral blood. The chain is built from TRBV9 and TRBJ2-7; maybe TRBD1 (5 bases). CDR3 loop: CASSRGPYEQYF. The DNA for the CDR3 is TGTGCCAGCAGCAGGGGCCCCTACGAGCAGTACTTC.